This T cell receptor beta chain was captured by sequencing in a study of T cells after yellow fever vaccination. Study-wide findings and caveats: Just a small share of clonotypes turned up in the CD4 compartment as well as the CD8 compartment. Detected again after the booster were most primary-vaccination clones, at nearly 97% CD4 and about 89% CD8. Though weaker, the secondary response peaked faster, on day 5 versus 15.

The CDR3 sequence is 14 residues long. V lost 5 bases, J lost 5 bases, and 15 bases lay in between. Germline CDR1 reads SEHNR; CDR2 reads FQNEAQ (reference sequence). 5'RACE template switching generated TCR cDNA, adding a universal primer site and UMIs. Each CDR3 protein gets one entry after TCRdb re-called the 5' RACE reads with MiXCR. The sample contains hundreds of thousands of distinct CDR3 sequences, 13% of which appear only once. As to this clonotype: As yet, its antigen is unknown.

The input for sequencing was PBMCs, taken on the day of the yellow fever booster vaccination. The chain has TRBV7-9 and TRBJ2-5, with TRBD1 as a possible D gene (5 bases). The TCR originated in a man aged 25-45 years who received the YFV17D yellow fever vaccine. CDR3 sequence reads: CASSRQGPLETQYF. As DNA, the CDR3 is TGTGCCAGCAGCCGCCAGGGCCCTTTGGAGACCCAGTACTTC.